This entry describes one TCR beta chain. Assay used: immunoSEQ multiplex PCR; TCRdb lists only in-frame clones, some missing. The sample consists of 85,000 or so clones, roughly 85% of them appearing once. These data belong to a study of OX40 agonist ivuxolimab in advanced cancers. Overall study context: Males comprised about 78% of the group, whose mean age was approximately 60 years (range 23 to 79).

Sequenced material: CD4+ or CD8+ T cells sorted from blood, taken in a trial of the OX40 agonist ivuxolimab. The receptor was isolated from an adult with an advanced solid tumor such as melanoma, head and neck, liver or kidney cancer.

CDR3 region: CASSLTGYGYTF. The CDR3 bases are TGTGCCAGCAGCTTGACAGGCTATGGCTACACCTTC. The chain uses TRBV13 and TRBJ1-2; a possible D gene is TRBD1 (6 bases). Germline CDR1 is PRHDT and CDR2 is FYEKMQ (reference sequence). V gave up 3 bases and J gave up 4 bases, with 6 bases separating them. The CDR3 length is 12 residues.